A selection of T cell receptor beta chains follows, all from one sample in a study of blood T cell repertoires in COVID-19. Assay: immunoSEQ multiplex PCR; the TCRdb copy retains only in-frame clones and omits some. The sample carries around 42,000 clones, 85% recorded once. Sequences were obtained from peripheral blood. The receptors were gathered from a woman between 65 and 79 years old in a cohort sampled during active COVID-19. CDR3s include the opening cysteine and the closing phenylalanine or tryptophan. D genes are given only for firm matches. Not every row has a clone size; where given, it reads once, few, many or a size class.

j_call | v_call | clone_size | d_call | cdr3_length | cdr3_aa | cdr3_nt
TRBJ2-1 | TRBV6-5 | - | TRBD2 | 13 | CASRGGSSNEQFF | TGTGCCAGCAGGGGCGGGAGTTCCAATGAGCAGTTCTTC
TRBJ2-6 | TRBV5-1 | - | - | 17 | CASSPLPTGSGANVLTF | TGCGCCAGCAGCCCATTACCGACAGGCTCTGGGGCCAACGTCCTGACTTTC
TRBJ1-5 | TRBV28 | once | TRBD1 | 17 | CASSPGTGGSNNQPQHF | TGTGCCAGCAGTCCCGGGACAGGGGGCTCGAATAATCAGCCCCAGCATTTT
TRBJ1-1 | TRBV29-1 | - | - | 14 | CSVVYSLMNTEAFF | TGCAGCGTTGTATACAGCCTTATGAACACTGAAGCTTTCTTT
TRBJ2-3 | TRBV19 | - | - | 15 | CASLETRGRLDTQYF | TGTGCCAGTCTAGAGACGAGAGGGCGTTTAGATACGCAGTATTTT
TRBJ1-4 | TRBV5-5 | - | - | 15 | CASSLAEGVREKLFF | TGTGCCAGCAGCTTGGCCGAAGGGGTTAGGGAAAAACTGTTTTTT
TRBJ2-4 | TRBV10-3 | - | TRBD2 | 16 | CAISDLGREGLDIQYF | TGTGCCATCAGTGACCTTGGGCGGGAGGGCCTTGACATTCAGTACTTC
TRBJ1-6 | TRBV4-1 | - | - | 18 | CASSQAPNTNSYNSPLHF | TGCGCCAGCAGCCAAGCCCCGAATACTAACTCCTATAATTCACCCCTCCACTTT
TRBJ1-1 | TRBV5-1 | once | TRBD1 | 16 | CASSYTGTGMNTEAFF | TGCGCCAGCAGCTATACCGGGACAGGGATGAACACTGAAGCTTTCTTT
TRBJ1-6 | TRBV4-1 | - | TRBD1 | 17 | CASSQFPSGTEGSPLHF | TGCGCCAGCAGCCAATTCCCTTCCGGGACAGAGGGTTCACCCCTCCACTTT
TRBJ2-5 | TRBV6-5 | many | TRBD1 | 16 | CASSYSRTGGLETQYF | TGTGCCAGCAGTTACTCAAGGACAGGGGGCTTGGAGACCCAGTACTTC
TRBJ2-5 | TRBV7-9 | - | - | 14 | CASSLATGRETQYF | TGTGCCAGCAGCTTAGCGACAGGGAGGGAGACCCAGTACTTC
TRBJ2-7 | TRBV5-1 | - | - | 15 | CASSSKQGSEYEQYF | TGCGCCAGCAGCTCTAAACAGGGCTCAGAATACGAGCAGTACTTC
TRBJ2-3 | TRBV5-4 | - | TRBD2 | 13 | CASSSSGREPQYF | TGTGCCAGCAGCTCTAGCGGGAGAGAGCCGCAGTATTTT
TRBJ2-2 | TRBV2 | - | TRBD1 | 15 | CASSAGTANTGELFF | TGTGCCAGCAGTGCCGGGACAGCGAACACCGGGGAGCTGTTTTTT
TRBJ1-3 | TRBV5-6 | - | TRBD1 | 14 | CASSRTGPGNTIYF | TGTGCCAGCAGCCGGACAGGGCCTGGAAACACCATATATTTT
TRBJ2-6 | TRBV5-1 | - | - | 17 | CASSPLGAFSGANVLTF | TGCGCCAGCAGCCCGCTGGGGGCTTTCTCTGGGGCCAACGTCCTGACTTTC
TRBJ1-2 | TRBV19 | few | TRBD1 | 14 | CASSTGGATYGYTF | TGTGCCAGTAGTACAGGGGGCGCTACCTATGGCTACACCTTC
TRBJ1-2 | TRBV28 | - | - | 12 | CASSLTVGGYTF | TGTGCCAGCAGTTTAACAGTGGGTGGCTACACCTTC
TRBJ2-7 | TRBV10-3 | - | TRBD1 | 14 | CATWEGQGTYEQYF | TGTGCCACCTGGGAGGGACAGGGAACCTACGAGCAGTACTTC
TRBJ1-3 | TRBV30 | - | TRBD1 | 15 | CAWSEGATIGNTIYF | TGTGCCTGGAGTGAGGGGGCGACAATCGGAAACACCATATATTTT
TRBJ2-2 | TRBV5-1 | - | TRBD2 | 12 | CASSPVAGEWFF | TGCGCCAGCAGCCCCGTGGCGGGAGAGTGGTTTTTT
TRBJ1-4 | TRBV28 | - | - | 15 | CASSLQGTSNEKLFF | TGTGCCAGCAGTTTGCAGGGTACCTCTAATGAAAAACTGTTTTTT
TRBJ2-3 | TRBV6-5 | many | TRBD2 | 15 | CASSYSASGTDTQYF | TGTGCCAGCAGTTACTCGGCTAGCGGGACAGATACGCAGTATTTT
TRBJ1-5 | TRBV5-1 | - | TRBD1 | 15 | CASSPGQGVDQPQHF | TGCGCCAGCAGCCCGGGACAGGGTGTCGATCAGCCCCAGCATTTT
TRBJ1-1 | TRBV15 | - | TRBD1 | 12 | CATRSGGPEAFF | TGTGCCACACGGTCAGGGGGTCCCGAAGCTTTCTTT
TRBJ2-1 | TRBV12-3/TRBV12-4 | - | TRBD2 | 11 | CASNRGGEQFF | TGTGCCAGCAACCGCGGGGGAGAGCAGTTCTTC
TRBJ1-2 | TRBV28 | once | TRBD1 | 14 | CASRPQGTGSGYTF | TGTGCCAGCAGGCCACAGGGGACAGGGAGCGGCTACACCTTC
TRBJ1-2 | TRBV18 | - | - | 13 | CASSPGGWDGYTF | TGTGCCAGCTCACCAGGGGGCTGGGATGGCTACACCTTC
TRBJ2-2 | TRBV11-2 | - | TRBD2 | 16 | CASSLLPAGANGELFF | TGTGCCAGCAGCTTACTGCCAGCGGGAGCAAACGGGGAGCTGTTTTTT
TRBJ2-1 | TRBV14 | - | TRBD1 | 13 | CASSLDRAYGQFF | TGTGCCAGCAGCCTAGACAGGGCCTACGGGCAGTTCTTC
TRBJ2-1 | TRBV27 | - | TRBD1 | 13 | CASSLSVRDRVIF | TGTGCCAGCAGTTTATCGGTTAGGGACAGGGTGATCTTC
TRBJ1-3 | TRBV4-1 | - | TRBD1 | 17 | CASSQRAGGPGGNTIYF | TGCGCCAGCAGCCAGAGGGCAGGGGGCCCGGGAGGAAACACCATATATTTT
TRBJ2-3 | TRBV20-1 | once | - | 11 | CRVADTDTQYF | TGCAGGGTAGCGGACACAGATACGCAGTATTTT
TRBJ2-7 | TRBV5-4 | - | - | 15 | CASSLGQGGPYEQYF | TGTGCCAGCAGCTTGGGCCAGGGGGGCCCCTACGAGCAGTACTTC
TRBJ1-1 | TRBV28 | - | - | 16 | CASSLSPGQGHTEAFF | TGTGCCAGCAGTTTATCCCCGGGTCAGGGCCACACTGAAGCTTTCTTT
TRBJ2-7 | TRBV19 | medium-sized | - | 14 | CASSPGTGLLEQYF | TGTGCCAGTAGTCCCGGAACAGGTCTTCTCGAGCAGTACTTC
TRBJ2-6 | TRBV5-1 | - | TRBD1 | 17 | CASSQDRGFSGANVLTF | TGCGCCAGCAGCCAGGACAGGGGATTCTCTGGGGCCAACGTCCTGACTTTC
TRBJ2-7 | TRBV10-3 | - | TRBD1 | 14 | CAITPGGTGVEQYF | TGTGCCATCACCCCGGGGGGGACAGGGGTCGAGCAGTACTTC
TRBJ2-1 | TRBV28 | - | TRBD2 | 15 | CASRKAGPSSNEQFF | TGTGCCAGCAGAAAAGCGGGGCCCTCTTCCAATGAGCAGTTCTTC
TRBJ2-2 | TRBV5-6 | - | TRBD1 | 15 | CASSPGQGDTGELFF | TGTGCCAGCAGCCCGGGACAGGGCGACACCGGGGAGCTGTTTTTT
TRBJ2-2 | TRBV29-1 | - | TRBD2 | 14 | CSAGLAANTGELFF | TGCAGCGCAGGACTAGCGGCGAACACCGGGGAGCTGTTTTTT
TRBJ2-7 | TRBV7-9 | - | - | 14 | CASSFRTETYEQYF | TGTGCCAGCAGCTTTAGGACAGAAACCTACGAGCAGTACTTC
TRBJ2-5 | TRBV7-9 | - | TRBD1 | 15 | CASSLPGTGGETQYF | TGTGCCAGCAGCTTACCCGGGACAGGGGGAGAGACCCAGTACTTC
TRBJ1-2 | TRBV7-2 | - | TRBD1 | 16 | CASSLAGGQGMSGYTF | TGTGCCAGCAGCTTAGCGGGGGGACAGGGTATGAGTGGCTACACCTTC
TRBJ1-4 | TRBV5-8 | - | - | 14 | CASSPRVQGRKLFF | TGTGCCAGCAGCCCGAGGGTCCAGGGGAGAAAACTGTTTTTT
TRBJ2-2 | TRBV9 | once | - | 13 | CASSVRGTGELFF | TGTGCCAGCAGCGTAAGGGGAACCGGGGAGCTGTTTTTT
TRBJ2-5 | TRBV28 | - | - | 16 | CASSLGGRPLGETQYF | TGTGCCAGCAGTTTGGGAGGAAGGCCCTTGGGGGAGACCCAGTACTTC
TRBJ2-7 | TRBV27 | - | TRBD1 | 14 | CASSPTGQPYEQYF | TGTGCCAGCAGCCCGACGGGACAGCCCTACGAGCAGTACTTC